Presented here are 14 T cell receptor beta chains from one specimen sequenced in a study of T cell clones after liver transplantation. Sequenced by immunoSEQ multiplex PCR; TCRdb stores in-frame clones only, minus some. In the table there are approximately 70,000 clones, around 84% of which are singletons. Sequencing used CD4+ T cells from blood, obtained about 50 months after liver transplant. These receptor sequences come from a human patient who received a liver transplant. Some T cells may trace back to the graft donor.

The chain combines TRBV5-1 with TRBJ2-7; 9 bases align to TRBD2. Germline V gives CDR1 SGHRS, CDR2 YFSETQ. V lost 2 bases to trimming and J lost 0 bases; unmatched junction nucleotides: 3. The CDR3 loop spans 15 amino acids. The DNA for the CDR3 is TGCGCCAGCAGCTTAGCGGGAGGCATCTCCTACGAGCAGTACTTC. Translation: CASSLAGGISYEQYF.

This clone was detected once. J is TRBJ1-4 and V is TRBV4-2; D gene uncertain. Trimming removed 0 bases at V and 1 base at J, with 12 bases between. The CDR3 sequence is 17 residues long. Germline CDR1 and CDR2: LGHNA and YNFKEQ. The CDR3 DNA sequence: TGTGCCAGCAGCCAAGATCTGTCGGCGGGAACTAATGAAAAACTGTTTTTT. Amino acids: CASSQDLSAGTNEKLFF.

V usage is TRBV6-6 and J usage is TRBJ2-1; 8 positions match TRBD1. CDR1 and CDR2 (germline): MNHNY, SVGAGI (reference sequence). Trimming cost V 4 bases and J 7 bases; bases outside gene matches: 6. The CDR3 extends over 14 amino acids. The CDR3 loop is CASSFPGQANEQFF. CDR3 nucleotides: TGTGCCAGCAGTTTTCCGGGACAGGCAAATGAGCAGTTCTTC.

This clone was seen a handful of times. The chain links TRBV6-5 to TRBJ1-4, with a weak D call TRBD1 (5 bases). This CDR3 spans 15 amino acids. The V and J ends lost 2 bases and 8 bases respectively, with 15 bases between them. Germline CDR1 reads MNHEY; CDR2 reads SVGAGI. Written as DNA, the CDR3 is TGTGCCAGCAGTTACAATGGGCAGGGTGGCGAAAAACTGTTTTTT. The encoded protein is CASSYNGQGGEKLFF.

This rearrangement joins TRBV18 to TRBJ1-1; D not resolved. Per the germline V gene, CDR1 is KGHSH and CDR2 is LQKENI. Trimming removed 7 bases at V and 1 base at J, with 10 bases between. This CDR3 has 13 residues. The CDR3 nucleotides are TGTGCCAGCTATATGTCGAAGAACACTGAAGCTTTCTTT. Protein: CASYMSKNTEAFF.

The sample holds one count of this clone. This chain uses TRBV27 with TRBJ2-7; the D gene is possibly TRBD1 (6 bases). There are 13 residues in the CDR3. CDR1 and CDR2 from the germline V gene are MNHEY and SMNVEV (reference sequence). Trimming left V 3 bases short and J 2 bases short, with 8 bases between. CDR3 in DNA: TGTGCCAGCAGTTTGAAGGGGGCCTACGAGCAGTACTTC. Its translation is CASSLKGAYEQYF.

The rearrangement joins TRBV6-1 to TRBJ2-7; 7 nucleotides line up with TRBD2. The trim removed 5 bases at V and 0 bases at J, leaving 7 bases unmatched. CDR3 size: 15 residues. Germline V gene lookup returns CDR1 MNHNS and CDR2 SASEGT. CDR3 loop: CASSTGGRNSYEQYF. In DNA form, the CDR3 reads TGTGCCAGCAGTACCGGGGGGAGAAACTCCTACGAGCAGTACTTC.

V usage is TRBV19 and J usage is TRBJ1-4; the match to TRBD1 covers 8 bases. Trimming cost V 3 bases and J 3 bases; bases outside gene matches: 6. The CDR3 runs 16 residues. In germline, CDR1 is LNHDA, CDR2 SQIVND (reference sequence). The CDR3 nucleotides are TGTGCCAGTAGTATCCGATCACAGGGGGCTAATGAAAAACTGTTTTTT. Translating gives CASSIRSQGANEKLFF.

The chain uses TRBV5-1 and TRBJ1-1, with TRBD1 identical over 8 bases. V was clipped by 1 base and J by 1 base; unmatched bases: 3. The CDR3 has 15 amino acids. From germline, CDR1 is SGHRS and CDR2 YFSETQ. This CDR3 is CASSLPDRANTEAFF. The CDR3 nucleotides read TGCGCCAGCAGCTTGCCGGACAGGGCGAACACTGAAGCTTTCTTT.

The V gene is TRBV27, the J gene TRBJ1-2, with D possibly matching TRBD1 (5 bases). This CDR3 is built from 15 residues. Trimming cost V 2 bases and J 4 bases, with 14 bases left between them. The V gene's germline CDR1 is MNHEY and CDR2 SMNVEV (reference sequence). The CDR3 is CASSLRDPEAYGYTF. The CDR3 region has the DNA TGTGCCAGCAGTTTACGGGACCCCGAGGCCTATGGCTACACCTTC.

The CDR3 DNA reads as TGTGCCAGCAGCTTAGCGGGGGGGATGTATAACGAGCAGTACTTC. Protein sequence: CASSLAGGMYNEQYF. The V gene is TRBV7-3, the J gene TRBJ2-7, with 9 bases aligning to TRBD2. J was trimmed by 5 bases and V by 2 bases; bases with no gene match: 7. Germline CDR1 SGHTA, CDR2 FQGTGA. The CDR3 covers 15 residues.

Here the CDR3 reads CASSATGSGTEAFF. Here the CDR3 DNA reads TGTGCCAGCAGCGCGACAGGGAGTGGCACTGAAGCTTTCTTT. The J gene is TRBJ1-1, the V gene TRBV7-3; 7 bases agree with TRBD1. The germline V gene encodes CDR1 SGHTA and CDR2 FQGTGA. J gave up 4 bases and V 5 bases, and 7 bases lay outside the gene matches. This CDR3 comprises 14 residues. Full variable domain (rest looked up from reference TRBV7-3 and TRBJ1-1): GAGVSQTPSNKVTEKGKYVELRCDPISGHTALYWYRQSLGQGPEFLIYFQGTGAADDSGLPNDRFFAVRPEGSVSTLKIQRTERGDSAVYLCASSATGSGTEAFFGQGTRLTVV.

The J gene is TRBJ1-2, the V gene TRBV7-2; unclear D gene. Germline CDR1 reads SGHTA; CDR2 reads FQGNSA. Trimming took 2 bases from V and 1 from J, leaving 5 bases between them. The CDR3 has 13 amino acids. DNA for the CDR3: TGTGCCAGCAGCTTAATGTATAACTATGGCTACACCTTC. As protein: CASSLMYNYGYTF.

This rearrangement joins TRBV18 to TRBJ2-7; 15 bases are a match to TRBD2. Germline CDR1 is KGHSH and CDR2 is LQKENI. The CDR3 consists of 16 residues. Losses at the gene ends were 3 bases for V and 7 bases for J; bases not matched to a gene: 7. The CDR3 loop reads CASSPQGLAGGGEQYF. The CDR3 DNA reads as TGTGCCAGCTCACCTCAGGGACTAGCGGGGGGCGGGGAGCAGTACTTC.